This T cell receptor beta chain appears in the sequencing data of a study of control samples from healthy donors and cancer patients. In this sample, this clone turned up a few times. Measured with immunoSEQ multiplex PCR; TCRdb has only the in-frame clones, and not every one. This table has 150,000 to 200,000 clones, 91% appearing once. Germline V gene lookup returns CDR1 LGHDT and CDR2 YNNKEL (reference sequence). Trimming took off 4 bases at V and 3 bases at J, with 10 bases between the two ends. The CDR3 extends over 13 amino acids. Specimen: blood. This clonotype originated in a woman aged 25 to 45 in good health. The J gene is TRBJ2-7, the V gene TRBV3-1 (or the pseudogene TRBV3-2); unclear D gene. Here the CDR3 reads CASSPRLLYEQYF. For the CDR3, the DNA is TGTGCCAGCAGCCCCCGATTACTCTACGAGCAGTACTTC.